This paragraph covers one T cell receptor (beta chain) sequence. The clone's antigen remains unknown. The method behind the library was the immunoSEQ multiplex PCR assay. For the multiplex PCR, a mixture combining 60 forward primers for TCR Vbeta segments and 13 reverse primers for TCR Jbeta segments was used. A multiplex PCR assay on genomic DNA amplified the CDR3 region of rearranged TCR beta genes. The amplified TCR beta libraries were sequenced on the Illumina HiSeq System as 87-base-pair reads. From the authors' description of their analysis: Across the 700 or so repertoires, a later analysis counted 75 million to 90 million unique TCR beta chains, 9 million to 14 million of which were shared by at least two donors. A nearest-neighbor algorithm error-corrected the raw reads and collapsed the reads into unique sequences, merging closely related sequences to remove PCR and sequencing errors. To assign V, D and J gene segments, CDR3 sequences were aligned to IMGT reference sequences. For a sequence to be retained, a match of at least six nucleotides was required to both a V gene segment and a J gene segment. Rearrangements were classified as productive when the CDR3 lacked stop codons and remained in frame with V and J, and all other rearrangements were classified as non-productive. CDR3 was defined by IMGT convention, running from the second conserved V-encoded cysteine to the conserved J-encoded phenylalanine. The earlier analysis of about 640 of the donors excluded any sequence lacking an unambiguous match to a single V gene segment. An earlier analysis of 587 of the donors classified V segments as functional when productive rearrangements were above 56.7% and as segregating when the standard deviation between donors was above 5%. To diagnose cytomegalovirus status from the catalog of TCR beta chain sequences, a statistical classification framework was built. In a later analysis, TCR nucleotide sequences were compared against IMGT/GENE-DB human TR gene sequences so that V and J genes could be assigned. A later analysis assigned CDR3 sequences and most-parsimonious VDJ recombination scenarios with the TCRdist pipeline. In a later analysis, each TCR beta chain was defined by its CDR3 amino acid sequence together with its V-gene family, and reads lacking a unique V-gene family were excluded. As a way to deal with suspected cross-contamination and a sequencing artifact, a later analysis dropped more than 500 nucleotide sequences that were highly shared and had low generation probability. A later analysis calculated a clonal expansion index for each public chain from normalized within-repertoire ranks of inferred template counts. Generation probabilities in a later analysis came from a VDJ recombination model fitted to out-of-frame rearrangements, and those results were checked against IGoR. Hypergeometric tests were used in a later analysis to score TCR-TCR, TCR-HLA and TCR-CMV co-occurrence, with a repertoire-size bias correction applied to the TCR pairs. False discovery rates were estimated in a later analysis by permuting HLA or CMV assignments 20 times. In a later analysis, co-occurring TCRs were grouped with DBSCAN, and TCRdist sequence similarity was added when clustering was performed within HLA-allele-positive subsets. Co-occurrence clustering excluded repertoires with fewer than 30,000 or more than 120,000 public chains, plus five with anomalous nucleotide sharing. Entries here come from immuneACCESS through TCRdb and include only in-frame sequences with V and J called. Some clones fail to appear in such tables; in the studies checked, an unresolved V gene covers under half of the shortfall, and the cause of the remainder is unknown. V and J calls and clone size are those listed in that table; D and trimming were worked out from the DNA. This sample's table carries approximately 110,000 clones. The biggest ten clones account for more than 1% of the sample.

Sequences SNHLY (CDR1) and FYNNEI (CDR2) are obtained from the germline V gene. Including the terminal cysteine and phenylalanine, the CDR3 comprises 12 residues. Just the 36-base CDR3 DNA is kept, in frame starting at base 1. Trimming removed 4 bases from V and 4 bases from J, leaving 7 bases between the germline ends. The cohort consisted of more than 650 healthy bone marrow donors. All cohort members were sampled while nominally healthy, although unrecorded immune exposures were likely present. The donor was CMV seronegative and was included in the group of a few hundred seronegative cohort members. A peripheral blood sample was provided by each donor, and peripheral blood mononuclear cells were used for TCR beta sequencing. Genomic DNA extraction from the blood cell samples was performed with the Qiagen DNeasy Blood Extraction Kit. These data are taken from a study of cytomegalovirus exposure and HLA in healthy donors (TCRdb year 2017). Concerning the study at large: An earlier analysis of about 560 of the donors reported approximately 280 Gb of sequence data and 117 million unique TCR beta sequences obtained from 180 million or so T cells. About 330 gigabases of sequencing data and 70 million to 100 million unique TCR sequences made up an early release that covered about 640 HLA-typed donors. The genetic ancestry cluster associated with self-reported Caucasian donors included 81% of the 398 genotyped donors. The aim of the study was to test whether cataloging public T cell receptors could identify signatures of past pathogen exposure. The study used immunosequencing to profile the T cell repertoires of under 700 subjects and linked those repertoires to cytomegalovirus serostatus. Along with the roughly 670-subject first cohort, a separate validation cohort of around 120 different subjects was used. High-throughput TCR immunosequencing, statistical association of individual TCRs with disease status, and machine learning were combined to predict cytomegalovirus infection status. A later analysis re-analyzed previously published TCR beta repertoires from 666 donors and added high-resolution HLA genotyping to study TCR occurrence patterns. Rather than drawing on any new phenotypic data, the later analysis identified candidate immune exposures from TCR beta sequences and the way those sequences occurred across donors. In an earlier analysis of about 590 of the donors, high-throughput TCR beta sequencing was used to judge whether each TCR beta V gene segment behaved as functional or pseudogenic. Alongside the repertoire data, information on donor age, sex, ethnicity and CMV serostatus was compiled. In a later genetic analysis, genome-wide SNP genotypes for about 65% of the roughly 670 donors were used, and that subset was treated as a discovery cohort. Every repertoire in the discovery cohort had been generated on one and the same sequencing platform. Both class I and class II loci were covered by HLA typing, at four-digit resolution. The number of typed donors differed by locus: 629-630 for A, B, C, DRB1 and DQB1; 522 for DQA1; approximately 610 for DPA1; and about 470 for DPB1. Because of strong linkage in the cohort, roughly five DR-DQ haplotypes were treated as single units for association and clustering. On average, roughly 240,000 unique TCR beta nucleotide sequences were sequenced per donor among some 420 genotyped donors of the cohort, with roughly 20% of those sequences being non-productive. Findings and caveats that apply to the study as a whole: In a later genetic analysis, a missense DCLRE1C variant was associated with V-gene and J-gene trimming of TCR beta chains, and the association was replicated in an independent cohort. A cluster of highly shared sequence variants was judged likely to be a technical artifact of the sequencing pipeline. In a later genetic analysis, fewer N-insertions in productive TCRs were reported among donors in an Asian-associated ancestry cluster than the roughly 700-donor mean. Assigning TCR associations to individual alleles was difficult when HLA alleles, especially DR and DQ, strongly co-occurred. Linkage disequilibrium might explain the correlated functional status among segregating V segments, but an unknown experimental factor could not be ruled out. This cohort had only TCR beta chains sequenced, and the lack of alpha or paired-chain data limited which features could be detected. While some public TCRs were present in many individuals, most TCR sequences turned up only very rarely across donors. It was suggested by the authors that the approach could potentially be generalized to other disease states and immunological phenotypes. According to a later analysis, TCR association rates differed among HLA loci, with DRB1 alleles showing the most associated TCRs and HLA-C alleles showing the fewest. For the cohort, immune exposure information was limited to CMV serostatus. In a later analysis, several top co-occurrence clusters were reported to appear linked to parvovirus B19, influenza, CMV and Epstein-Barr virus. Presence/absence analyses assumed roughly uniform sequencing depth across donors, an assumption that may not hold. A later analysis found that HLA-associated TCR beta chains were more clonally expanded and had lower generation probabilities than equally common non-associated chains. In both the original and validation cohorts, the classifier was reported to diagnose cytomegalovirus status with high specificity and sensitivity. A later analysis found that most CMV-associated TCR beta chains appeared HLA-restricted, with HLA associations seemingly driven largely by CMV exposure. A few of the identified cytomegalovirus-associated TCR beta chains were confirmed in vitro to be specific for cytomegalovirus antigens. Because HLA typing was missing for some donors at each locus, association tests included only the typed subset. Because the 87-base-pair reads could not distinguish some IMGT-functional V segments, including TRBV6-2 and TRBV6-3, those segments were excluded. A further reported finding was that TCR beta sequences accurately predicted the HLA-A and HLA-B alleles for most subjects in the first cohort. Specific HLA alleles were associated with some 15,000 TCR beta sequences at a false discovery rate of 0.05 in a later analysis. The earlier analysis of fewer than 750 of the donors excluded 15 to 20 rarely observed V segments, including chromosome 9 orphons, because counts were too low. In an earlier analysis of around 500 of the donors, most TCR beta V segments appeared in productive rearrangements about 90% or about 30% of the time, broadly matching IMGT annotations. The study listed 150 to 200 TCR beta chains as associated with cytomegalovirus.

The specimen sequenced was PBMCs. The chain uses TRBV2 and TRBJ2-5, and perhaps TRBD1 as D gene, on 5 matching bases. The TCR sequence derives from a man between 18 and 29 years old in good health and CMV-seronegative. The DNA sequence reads TGTGCCAGCAGTGGACAGACAGAGACCCAGTACTTC. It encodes CASSGQTETQYF.